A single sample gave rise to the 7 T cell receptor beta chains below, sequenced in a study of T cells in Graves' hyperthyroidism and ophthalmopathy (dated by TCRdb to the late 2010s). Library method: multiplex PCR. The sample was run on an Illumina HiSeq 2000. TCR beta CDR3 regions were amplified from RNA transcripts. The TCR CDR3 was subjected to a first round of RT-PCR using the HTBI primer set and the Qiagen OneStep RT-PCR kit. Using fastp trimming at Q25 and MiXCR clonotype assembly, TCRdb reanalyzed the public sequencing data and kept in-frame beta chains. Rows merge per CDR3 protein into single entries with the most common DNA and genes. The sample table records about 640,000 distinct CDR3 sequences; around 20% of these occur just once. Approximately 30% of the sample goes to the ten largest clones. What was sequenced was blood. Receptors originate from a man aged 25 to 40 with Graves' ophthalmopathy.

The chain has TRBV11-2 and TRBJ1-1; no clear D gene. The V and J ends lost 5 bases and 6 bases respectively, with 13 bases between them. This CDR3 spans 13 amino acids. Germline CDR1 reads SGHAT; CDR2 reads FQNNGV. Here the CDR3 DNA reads TGTGCCAGCAGCCCGCGACCCGGCTCTGAAGCTTTCTTT. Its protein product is CASSPRPGSEAFF.

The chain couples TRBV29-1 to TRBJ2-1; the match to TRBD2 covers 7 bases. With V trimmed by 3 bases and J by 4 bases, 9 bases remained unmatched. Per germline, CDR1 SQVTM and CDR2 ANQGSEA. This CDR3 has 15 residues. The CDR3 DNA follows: TGCAGCGTTGACCTGAGGGCGGGAGCGTACAATGAGCAGTTCTTC. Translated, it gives CSVDLRAGAYNEQFF.

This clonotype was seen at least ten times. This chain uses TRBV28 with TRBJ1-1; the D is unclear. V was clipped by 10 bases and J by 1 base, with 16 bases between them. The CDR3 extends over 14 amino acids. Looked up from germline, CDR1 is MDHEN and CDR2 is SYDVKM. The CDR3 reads CATLPRRKNTEAFF. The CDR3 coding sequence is TGTGCCACCCTCCCTCGTAGGAAGAACACTGAAGCTTTCTTT. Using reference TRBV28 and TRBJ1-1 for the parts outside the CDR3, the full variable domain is DVKVTQSSRYLVKRTGEKVFLECVQDMDHENMFWYRQDPGLGLRLIYFSYDVKMKEKGDIPEGYSVSREKKERFSLILESASTNQTSMYLCATLPRRKNTEAFFGQGTRLTVV.

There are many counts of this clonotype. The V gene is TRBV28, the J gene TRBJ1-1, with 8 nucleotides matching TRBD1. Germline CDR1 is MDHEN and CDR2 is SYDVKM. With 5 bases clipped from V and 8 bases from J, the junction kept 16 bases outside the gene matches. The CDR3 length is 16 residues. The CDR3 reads CASSPRGQVVGPEAFF. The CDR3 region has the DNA TGTGCCAGCAGTCCAAGGGGACAGGTCGTAGGGCCCGAAGCTTTCTTT.

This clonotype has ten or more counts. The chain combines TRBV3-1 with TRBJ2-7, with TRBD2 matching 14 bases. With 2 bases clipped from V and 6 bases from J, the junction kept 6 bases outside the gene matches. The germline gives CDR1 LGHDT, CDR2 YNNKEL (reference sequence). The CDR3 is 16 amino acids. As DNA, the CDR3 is TGTGCCAGCAGCCAACCGGGACTAGCGGGAGTAGGCGAGCAGTACTTC. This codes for CASSQPGLAGVGEQYF.

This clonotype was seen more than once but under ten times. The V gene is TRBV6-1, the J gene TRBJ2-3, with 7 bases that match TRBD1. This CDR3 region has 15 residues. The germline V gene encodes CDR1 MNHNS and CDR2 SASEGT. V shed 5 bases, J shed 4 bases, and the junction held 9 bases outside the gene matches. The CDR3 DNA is TGTGCCAGCAGTTACGTGACAGGGCGCGCAGATACGCAGTATTTT. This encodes CASSYVTGRADTQYF.

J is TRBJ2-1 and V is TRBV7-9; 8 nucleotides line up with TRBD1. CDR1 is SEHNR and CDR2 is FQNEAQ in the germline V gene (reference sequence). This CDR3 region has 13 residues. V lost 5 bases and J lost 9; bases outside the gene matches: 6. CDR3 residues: CASSRQGRSEQFF. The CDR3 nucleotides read TGTGCCAGCAGCCGACAGGGGCGGAGTGAGCAGTTCTTC.